Below are 26 T cell receptor beta chains sequenced from a single sample in a study of blood T cell repertoires in COVID-19. Produced via immunoSEQ multiplex PCR; TCRdb's table is partial and in-frame only. The profile shows approximately 73,000 clones, 86% of them singletons. The sample consisted of peripheral blood. The receptors originated from an older woman with acute or convalescent COVID-19.

This chain links TRBV7-3 with TRBJ2-5; TRBD2 might be the D (6 bases). The CDR3 spans 15 residues. Germline CDR1 SGHTA, CDR2 FQGTGA. V shed 6 bases and J shed 5 bases, with 19 bases lying between them. Here the CDR3 DNA reads TGTGCCAGCAGTTCAGACGGACTATCCTTGGAGACCCAGTACTTC. Translating it yields CASSSDGLSLETQYF.

The rearrangement joins TRBV21-1 to TRBJ2-1; the D segment call TRBD2 is taken from the table without a DNA check. TRBV21-1 is a pseudogene segment. The CDR3 has 16 residues. This chain's CDR3 is CASSPPGLAGQGEQFF. The CDR3 DNA is TGTGCCAGCAGCCCCCCGGGACTAGCGGGACAAGGTGAGCAGTTCTTC.

The chain employs TRBV7-6 and TRBJ2-2; 7 nucleotides align to TRBD1. CDR3 length: 15 residues. From germline, CDR1 is SGHVS and CDR2 FNYEAQ. The V gene end was trimmed by 1 base and the J gene end by 4 bases; junction bases not matched to a gene: 3. Written as DNA, the CDR3 is TGTGCCAGCAGCTTAGGGGCAGGGGGCACCGGGGAGCTGTTTTTT. Translation gives CASSLGAGGTGELFF.

The J gene is TRBJ2-1, the V gene TRBV19; TRBD2 matches at 11 bases. The germline V gene has CDR1 LNHDA and CDR2 SQIVND (reference sequence). The V gene end was trimmed by 3 bases and the J gene end by 5 bases; junction bases not matched to a gene: 6. CDR3 size: 16 residues. This chain's CDR3 is CASSILAGGTHNEQFF. DNA of the CDR3: TGTGCCAGTAGTATCCTAGCGGGGGGCACACACAATGAGCAGTTCTTC.

This clone has just one count. The genes are TRBV27 and TRBJ2-3; tentatively, D is TRBD2 (5 bases). Germline lookup yields CDR1 MNHEY and CDR2 SMNVEV (reference sequence). V was cut by 1 base and J by 5 bases, with 10 bases left in between. The CDR3 runs 14 residues. The CDR3 sequence: CASSLWRAGDTQYF. As DNA, the CDR3 is TGTGCCAGCAGTTTATGGCGGGCGGGAGATACGCAGTATTTT.

This clone was seen more than once but under ten times. The genes are TRBV4-1 and TRBJ2-7, with 7 bases fitting TRBD2. This CDR3 contains 16 residues. Germline lookup yields CDR1 MGHRA and CDR2 YSYEKL. V trimming: 0 bases; J trimming: 1 base; junction bases outside the gene matches: 6. In DNA form, the CDR3 reads TGCGCCAGCAGCCAAGATTTGGGAGCGGGGTCCTACGAGCAGTACTTC. Protein: CASSQDLGAGSYEQYF.

The V gene is TRBV6-2 or TRBV6-3, the J gene TRBJ1-2; the D gene is possibly TRBD1 (5 bases). This CDR3 region has 16 residues. V was shortened by 0 bases and J by 9 bases, with 20 bases between the two germline ends. Germline V lookup: CDR1 MNHEY, CDR2 SVGEGT. The CDR3 bases are TGTGCCAGCAGTTACTCGAAAAGCCGGAGGGGCAACAGCTACACCTTC. This encodes CASSYSKSRRGNSYTF.

The CDR3 coding sequence is TGTGCCAGTAGTAACCCCGGGGGGGCGCGCGGCAATGAGCAGTTCTTC. Translating gives CASSNPGGARGNEQFF. The V call is TRBV19, the J call TRBJ2-1; TRBD2 matches 8 bases. V shed 4 bases and J 6 bases; nucleotides not matched to a gene: 11. The CDR3 is 16 amino acids. Germline lookup yields CDR1 LNHDA and CDR2 SQIVND (reference sequence).

The chain joins TRBV3-1 (or the pseudogene TRBV3-2) to TRBJ2-3; 10 positions match TRBD2. V was clipped by 4 bases and J by 2 bases; unmatched bases: 3. This CDR3 region has 15 residues. From germline, CDR1 is LGHDT and CDR2 YNNKEL (reference sequence). The CDR3 nucleotides read TGTGCCAGCAGCCGAAGCGGGAGGGCCACAGATACGCAGTATTTT. Translated: CASSRSGRATDTQYF.

This chain links TRBV5-1 with TRBJ1-2; D is unclear. CDR1 is SGHRS, CDR2 YFSETQ, per germline. This CDR3 has 13 residues. Trimming removed 0 bases at V and 2 bases at J, with 5 bases between. The CDR3 loop is CASSLDGNYGYTF. The DNA of the CDR3 is TGCGCCAGCAGCTTGGACGGGAACTATGGCTACACCTTC.

This chain joins TRBV7-2 and TRBJ2-7; no clear D. CDR1 is SGHTA, CDR2 FQGNSA, per germline. There are 16 residues in the CDR3. V was shortened by 6 bases and J by 0 bases, with 18 bases between the two germline ends. CDR3 sequence reads: CASREGGTFNSYEQYF. The DNA of the CDR3 is TGTGCCAGCAGGGAAGGCGGTACCTTCAACTCCTACGAGCAGTACTTC.

The chain couples TRBV2 to TRBJ1-2; D might be TRBD1 (5 bases). The CDR3 covers 15 residues. Germline V CDR1 and CDR2: SNHLY, FYNNEI. V dropped 6 bases and J dropped 0 bases, with 14 bases sitting between them. The CDR3 DNA is TGTGCCAGCAGGTTTGCCAGGGCGCCTAACTATGGCTACACCTTC. Its translation: CASRFARAPNYGYTF.

The chain links TRBV5-5 to TRBJ2-3; 11 positions agree with TRBD1. V lost 4 bases to trimming and J lost 4 bases; unmatched junction nucleotides: 8. CDR3 length: 16 residues. Germline V gene data show CDR1 as SGHKS and CDR2 as YYEKEE (reference sequence). The CDR3 protein is CASSPSGQGVSDTQYF. The CDR3 region has the DNA TGTGCCAGCAGCCCTTCGGGACAGGGGGTTTCAGATACGCAGTATTTT.

This sequence joins TRBV19 and TRBJ1-4; TRBD1 matches at 7 bases. Germline values: CDR1 LNHDA, CDR2 SQIVND (reference sequence). This CDR3 region has 16 residues. After removal of 5 bases from V and 0 bases from J, the junction contained 6 bases not matched to a gene. The CDR3 region is CASSGRQGATNEKLFF. CDR3 DNA: TGTGCCAGTAGTGGGAGACAGGGCGCAACTAATGAAAAACTGTTTTTT.

The rearrangement uses TRBV18 and TRBJ2-3; D not certain. Germline CDR1 and CDR2: KGHSH and LQKENI. This CDR3 region has 14 residues. Trimming left V 2 bases short and J 4 bases short, with 10 bases between. Here the CDR3 reads CASSPTASADTQYF. In DNA form, the CDR3 reads TGTGCCAGCTCACCAACCGCGTCGGCAGATACGCAGTATTTT.

This clone was found once. The V call is TRBV4-3, the J call TRBJ2-1; D not certain. Trimming removed 2 bases at V and 9 bases at J, with 14 bases between. The CDR3 consists of 14 residues. The germline gives CDR1 LGHNA, CDR2 YSLEER. CDR3 coding DNA: TGCGCCAGCAGCCAAAGCCTGGAGTCGCTTGAGCAGTTCTTC. Encoded protein: CASSQSLESLEQFF.

The rearrangement uses TRBV7-2 and TRBJ2-7; possible D gene TRBD1, 6 bases. The CDR3 extends over 13 amino acids. Germline assignment: CDR1 SGHTA and CDR2 FQGNSA. Deletions cut 4 bases from V and 4 bases from J, with 11 bases between. The CDR3 region is CASSSFGTYEQYF. CDR3 DNA sequence: TGTGCCAGCAGCTCCTTCGGGACATACGAGCAGTACTTC.

J is TRBJ1-2 and V is TRBV5-5; a weak D match, TRBD1 (6 bases). V was trimmed by 4 bases and J by 0 bases, leaving 10 bases between them. CDR3 length equals 14 residues. Per germline, CDR1 SGHKS and CDR2 YYEKEE (reference sequence). CDR3 nucleotides: TGTGCCAGCAGCCCACAGGGCTCTAACTATGGCTACACCTTC. It codes for CASSPQGSNYGYTF.

The V and J genes are TRBV3-1 (or the pseudogene TRBV3-2) and TRBJ2-1, with 9 bases matching TRBD1. Germline V gives CDR1 LGHDT, CDR2 YNNKEL (reference sequence). The CDR3 is 17 amino acids. With 6 bases clipped from V and 8 bases from J, the junction kept 17 bases outside the gene matches. The CDR3 DNA reads TGTGCCAGCAGGCGAAGATCGCCGGGACAGGGTATTGATGAGCAGTTCTTC. This sequence encodes CASRRRSPGQGIDEQFF.

The V gene is TRBV28, the J gene TRBJ2-7, with 7 bases lining up with TRBD2. The CDR3 covers 13 residues. Per the germline V gene, CDR1 is MDHEN and CDR2 is SYDVKM. Trimming removed 6 bases from V and 2 bases from J; junction bases left unmatched: 4. The CDR3 loop reads CASRRAGTYEQYF. The DNA of the CDR3 is TGTGCCAGCAGGCGAGCGGGGACCTACGAGCAGTACTTC. Full variable domain (outside the CDR3, taken from reference TRBV28 and TRBJ2-7): DVKVTQSSRYLVKRTGEKVFLECVQDMDHENMFWYRQDPGLGLRLIYFSYDVKMKEKGDIPEGYSVSREKKERFSLILESASTNQTSMYLCASRRAGTYEQYFGPGTRLTVT.

The chain joins TRBV27 to TRBJ2-7, with TRBD2 matching 15 bases. Germline V gives CDR1 MNHEY, CDR2 SMNVEV (reference sequence). The CDR3 is 15 amino acids. The junction had 7 bases not matched to a gene; V was cut back by 10 bases and J by 3 bases. CDR3 in amino acids: CATAGLAGGGYEQYF. The CDR3 bases are TGTGCCACCGCGGGACTAGCGGGAGGAGGCTACGAGCAGTACTTC.

The chain links TRBV5-1 to TRBJ2-7; TRBD1 matches at 9 bases. Trimming cost V 4 bases and J 5 bases; bases outside gene matches: 7. This CDR3 spans 14 amino acids. The V gene's germline CDR1 is SGHRS and CDR2 YFSETQ. The CDR3 here is CASSPGRQGDEQYF. DNA for the CDR3: TGCGCCAGCAGCCCGGGCAGACAGGGGGACGAGCAGTACTTC.

The chain uses TRBV2 and TRBJ1-1; D is uncertain. The ends were cut back, 4 bases at V and 1 base at J, with 10 bases in the middle. There are 14 residues in the CDR3. Germline CDR1 reads SNHLY; CDR2 reads FYNNEI. The DNA for the CDR3 is TGTGCCAGCAGTGTCACAAACAGGAACACTGAAGCTTTCTTT. Translation: CASSVTNRNTEAFF.

The chain combines TRBV5-1 with TRBJ2-3; TRBD2 matches at 8 bases. The CDR3 has 15 amino acids. Trimming at V came to 3 bases and at J to 6 bases, leaving 9 bases not matched to a gene. The germline V gene has CDR1 SGHRS and CDR2 YFSETQ. The CDR3 region is CASSSLAEPGDTQYF. CDR3 nucleotides: TGCGCCAGCAGCTCACTAGCGGAGCCGGGGGATACGCAGTATTTT.

The chain combines TRBV27 with TRBJ2-3, with 10 bases that match TRBD1. Germline loops: CDR1 MNHEY, CDR2 SMNVEV (reference sequence). Trimming cost V 5 bases and J 3 bases; bases outside gene matches: 5. The CDR3 runs to 15 residues. DNA for the CDR3: TGTGCCAGCAGTGGACAGGGGGACGAAACAGATACGCAGTATTTT. It is translated as CASSGQGDETDTQYF.

The V gene is TRBV19, the J gene TRBJ1-1; maybe TRBD1 (5 bases). This CDR3 has 15 residues. Germline CDR1 is LNHDA and CDR2 is SQIVND (reference sequence). V gave up 5 bases and J gave up 5 bases, with 18 bases separating them. CDR3 bases: TGTGCCAGTAGTTCTGCTATAGGGGTTCGAACTGAAGCTTTCTTT. Translation gives CASSSAIGVRTEAFF. The full variable domain, with the rest looked up from reference TRBV19 and TRBJ1-1, is DGGITQSPKYLFRKEGQNVTLSCEQNLNHDAMYWYRQDPGQGLRLIYYSQIVNDFQKGDIAEGYSVSREKKESFPLTVTSAQKNPTAFYLCASSSAIGVRTEAFFGQGTRLTVV.